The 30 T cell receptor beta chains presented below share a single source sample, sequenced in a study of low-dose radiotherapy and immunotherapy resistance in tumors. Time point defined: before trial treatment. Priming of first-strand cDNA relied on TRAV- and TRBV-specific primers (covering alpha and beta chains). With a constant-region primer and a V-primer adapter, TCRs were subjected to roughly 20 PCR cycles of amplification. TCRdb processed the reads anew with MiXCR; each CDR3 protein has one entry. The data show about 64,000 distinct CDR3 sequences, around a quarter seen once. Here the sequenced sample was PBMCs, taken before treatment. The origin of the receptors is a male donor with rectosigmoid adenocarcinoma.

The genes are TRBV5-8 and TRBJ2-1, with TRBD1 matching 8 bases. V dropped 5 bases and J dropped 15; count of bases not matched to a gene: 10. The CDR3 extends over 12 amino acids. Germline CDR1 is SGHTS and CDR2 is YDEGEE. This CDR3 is CASRMQDRVPFF. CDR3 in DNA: TGTGCCAGCAGAATGCAGGACAGGGTCCCGTTCTTC.

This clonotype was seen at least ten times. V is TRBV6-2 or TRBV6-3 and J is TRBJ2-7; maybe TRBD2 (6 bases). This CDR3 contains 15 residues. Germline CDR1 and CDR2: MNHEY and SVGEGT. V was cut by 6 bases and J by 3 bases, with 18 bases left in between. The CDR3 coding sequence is TGTGCCAGCAGGAGGACGGGAGAAACCTTCTACGAGCAGTACTTC. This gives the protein CASRRTGETFYEQYF.

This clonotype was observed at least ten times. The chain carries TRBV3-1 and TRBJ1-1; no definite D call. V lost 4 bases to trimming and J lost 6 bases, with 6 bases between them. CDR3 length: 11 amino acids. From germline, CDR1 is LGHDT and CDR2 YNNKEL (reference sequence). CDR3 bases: TGTGCCAGCAGCCGGGCGGCTGAAGCTTTCTTT. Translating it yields CASSRAAEAFF.

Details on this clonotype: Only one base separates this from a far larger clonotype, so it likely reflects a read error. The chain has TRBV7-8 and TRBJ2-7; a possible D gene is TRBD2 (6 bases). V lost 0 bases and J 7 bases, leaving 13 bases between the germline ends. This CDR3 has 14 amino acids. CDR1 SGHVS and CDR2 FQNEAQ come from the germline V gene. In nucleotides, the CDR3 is TGTGCCAGCAGCTTAGCGGCGCGGGATGGTGAGCAGTACTTC. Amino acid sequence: CASSLAARDGEQYF.

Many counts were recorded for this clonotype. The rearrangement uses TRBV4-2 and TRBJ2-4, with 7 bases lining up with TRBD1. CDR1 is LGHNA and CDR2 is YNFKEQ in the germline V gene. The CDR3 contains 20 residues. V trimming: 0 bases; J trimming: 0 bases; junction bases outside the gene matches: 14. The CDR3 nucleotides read TGTGCCAGCAGCCAAGATCTCTGGCAGGGGGACGTAGTAGCCAAAAACATTCAGTACTTC. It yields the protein CASSQDLWQGDVVAKNIQYF.

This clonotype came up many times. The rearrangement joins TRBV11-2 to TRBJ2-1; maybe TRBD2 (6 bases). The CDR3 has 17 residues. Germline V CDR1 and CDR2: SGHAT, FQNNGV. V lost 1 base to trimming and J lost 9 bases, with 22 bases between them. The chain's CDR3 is CASSLGRDLSGWSEQFF. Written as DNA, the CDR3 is TGTGCCAGCAGCTTAGGCCGGGACTTATCCGGATGGAGTGAGCAGTTCTTC.

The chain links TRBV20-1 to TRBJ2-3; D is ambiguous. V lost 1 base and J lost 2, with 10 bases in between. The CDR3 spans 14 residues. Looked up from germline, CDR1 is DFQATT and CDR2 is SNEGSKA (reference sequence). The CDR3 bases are TGCAGTGCTAGAGGGCAGGATCACACAGATACGCAGTATTTT. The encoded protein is CSARGQDHTDTQYF.

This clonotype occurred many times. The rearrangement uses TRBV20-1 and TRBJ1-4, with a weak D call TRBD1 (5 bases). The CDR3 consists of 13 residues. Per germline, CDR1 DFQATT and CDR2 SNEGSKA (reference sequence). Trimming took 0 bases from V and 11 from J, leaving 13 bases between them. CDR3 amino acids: CSARDLTEGKLFF. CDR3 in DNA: TGCAGTGCTAGAGATTTGACGGAGGGGAAACTGTTTTTT.

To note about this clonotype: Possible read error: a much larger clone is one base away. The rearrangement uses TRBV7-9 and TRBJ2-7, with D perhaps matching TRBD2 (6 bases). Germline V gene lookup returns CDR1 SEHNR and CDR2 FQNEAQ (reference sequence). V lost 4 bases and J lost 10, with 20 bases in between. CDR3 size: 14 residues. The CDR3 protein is CASSSRAGIADQYF. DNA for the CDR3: TGTGCCAGCAGCTCAAGGGCGGGAATAGCGGACCAGTACTTC.

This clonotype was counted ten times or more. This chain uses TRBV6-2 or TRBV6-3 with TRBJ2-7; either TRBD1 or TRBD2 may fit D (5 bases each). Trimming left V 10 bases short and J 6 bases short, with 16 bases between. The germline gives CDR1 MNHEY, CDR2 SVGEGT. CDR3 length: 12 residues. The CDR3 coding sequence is TGTGCCACGGGACGGTTGTCGGTCGAGCAGTACTTC. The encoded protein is CATGRLSVEQYF.

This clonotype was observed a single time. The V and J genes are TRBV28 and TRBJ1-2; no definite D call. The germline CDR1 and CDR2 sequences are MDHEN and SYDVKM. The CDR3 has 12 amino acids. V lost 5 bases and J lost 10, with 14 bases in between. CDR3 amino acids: CASSTGVHVYTF. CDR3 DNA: TGTGCCAGCAGTACCGGGGTGCACGTCTACACCTTC.

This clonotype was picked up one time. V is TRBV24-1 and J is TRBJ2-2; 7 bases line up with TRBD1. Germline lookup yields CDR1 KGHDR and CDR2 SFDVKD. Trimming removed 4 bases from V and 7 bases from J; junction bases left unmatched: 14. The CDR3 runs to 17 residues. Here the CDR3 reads CATSDETRTGRLGELFF. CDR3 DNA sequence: TGTGCCACCAGTGACGAGACCAGGACAGGCAGGCTCGGGGAGCTGTTTTTT.

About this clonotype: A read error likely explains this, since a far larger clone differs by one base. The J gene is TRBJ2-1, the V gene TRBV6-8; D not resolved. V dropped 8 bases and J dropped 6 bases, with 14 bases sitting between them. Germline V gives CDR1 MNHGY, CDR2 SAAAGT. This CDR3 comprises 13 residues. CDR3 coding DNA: TGTGCCAGCTGCCAAGGCAAGCCCAATGAGCAGTTCTTC. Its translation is CASCQGKPNEQFF.

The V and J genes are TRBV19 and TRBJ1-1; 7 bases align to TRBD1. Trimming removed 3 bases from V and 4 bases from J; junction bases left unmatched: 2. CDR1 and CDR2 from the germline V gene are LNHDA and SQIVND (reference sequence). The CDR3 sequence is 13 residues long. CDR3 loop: CASSIDRVTEAFF. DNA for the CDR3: TGTGCCAGTAGTATCGACAGGGTCACTGAAGCTTTCTTT. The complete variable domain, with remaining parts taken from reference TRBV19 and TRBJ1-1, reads DGGITQSPKYLFRKEGQNVTLSCEQNLNHDAMYWYRQDPGQGLRLIYYSQIVNDFQKGDIAEGYSVSREKKESFPLTVTSAQKNPTAFYLCASSIDRVTEAFFGQGTRLTVV.

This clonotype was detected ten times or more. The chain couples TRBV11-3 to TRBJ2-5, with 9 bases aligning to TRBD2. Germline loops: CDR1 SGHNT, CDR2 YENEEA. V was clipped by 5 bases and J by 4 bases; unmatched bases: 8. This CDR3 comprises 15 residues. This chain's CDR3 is CASSPGLARTETQYF. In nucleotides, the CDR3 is TGTGCCAGCAGCCCGGGACTAGCAAGGACAGAGACCCAGTACTTC.

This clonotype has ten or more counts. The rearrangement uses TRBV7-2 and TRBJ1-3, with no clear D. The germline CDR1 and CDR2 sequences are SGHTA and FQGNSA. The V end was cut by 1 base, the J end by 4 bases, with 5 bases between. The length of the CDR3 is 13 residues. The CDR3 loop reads CASSLDRGNTIYF. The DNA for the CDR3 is TGTGCCAGCAGCTTAGACCGGGGAAACACCATATATTTT. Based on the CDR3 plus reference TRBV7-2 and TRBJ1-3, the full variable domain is GAGVSQSPSNKVTEKGKDVELRCDPISGHTALYWYRQSLGQGLEFLIYFQGNSAPDKSGLPSDRFSAERTGGSVSTLTIQRTQQEDSAVYLCASSLDRGNTIYFGEGSWLTVV.

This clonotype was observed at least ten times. The chain's CDR3 is CASSQERTSGETQYF. Written as DNA, the CDR3 is TGCGCCAGCAGCCAAGAGAGGACTAGCGGAGAGACCCAGTACTTC. The chain joins TRBV4-3 to TRBJ2-5; TRBD2 agrees at 10 bases. Germline CDR1 and CDR2: LGHNA and YSLEER. The CDR3 is 15 residues long. With V trimmed by 0 bases and J by 4 bases, 2 bases remained unmatched.

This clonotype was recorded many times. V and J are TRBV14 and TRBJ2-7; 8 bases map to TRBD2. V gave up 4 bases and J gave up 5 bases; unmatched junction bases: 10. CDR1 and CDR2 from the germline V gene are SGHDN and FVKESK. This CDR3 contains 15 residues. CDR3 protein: CASSPMGAGGDEQYF. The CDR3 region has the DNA TGTGCCAGCAGCCCCATGGGGGCGGGAGGAGACGAGCAGTACTTC.

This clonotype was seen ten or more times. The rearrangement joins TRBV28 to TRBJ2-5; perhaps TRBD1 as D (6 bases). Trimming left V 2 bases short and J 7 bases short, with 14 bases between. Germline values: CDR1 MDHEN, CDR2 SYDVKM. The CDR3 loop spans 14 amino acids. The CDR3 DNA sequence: TGTGCCAGCAGTTTACAGGGGCCCATAGGGACCCAGTACTTC. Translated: CASSLQGPIGTQYF. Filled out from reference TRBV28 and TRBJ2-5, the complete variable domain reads DVKVTQSSRYLVKRTGEKVFLECVQDMDHENMFWYRQDPGLGLRLIYFSYDVKMKEKGDIPEGYSVSREKKERFSLILESASTNQTSMYLCASSLQGPIGTQYFGPGTRLLVL.

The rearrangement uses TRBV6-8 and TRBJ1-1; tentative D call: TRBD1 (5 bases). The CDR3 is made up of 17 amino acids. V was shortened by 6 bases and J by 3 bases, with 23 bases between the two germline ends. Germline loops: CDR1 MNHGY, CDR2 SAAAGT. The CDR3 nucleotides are TGTGCCAGCAGCCCCTATCTGGGGGTAGCGGTGCACACTGAAGCTTTCTTT. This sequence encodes CASSPYLGVAVHTEAFF.

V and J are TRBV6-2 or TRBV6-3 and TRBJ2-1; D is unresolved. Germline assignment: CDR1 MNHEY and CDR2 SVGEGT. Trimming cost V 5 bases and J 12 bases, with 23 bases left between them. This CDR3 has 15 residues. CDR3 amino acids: CASSPNHGLAVGQFF. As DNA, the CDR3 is TGTGCCAGCAGTCCAAACCACGGGCTTGCCGTCGGGCAGTTCTTC.

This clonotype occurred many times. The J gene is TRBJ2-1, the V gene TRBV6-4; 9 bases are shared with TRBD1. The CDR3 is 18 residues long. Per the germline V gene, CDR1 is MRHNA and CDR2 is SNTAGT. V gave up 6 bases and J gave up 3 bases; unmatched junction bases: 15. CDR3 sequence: CASSRFPMGQGIYNEQFF. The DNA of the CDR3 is TGTGCCAGCAGCCGGTTTCCGATGGGACAGGGTATCTACAATGAGCAGTTCTTC.

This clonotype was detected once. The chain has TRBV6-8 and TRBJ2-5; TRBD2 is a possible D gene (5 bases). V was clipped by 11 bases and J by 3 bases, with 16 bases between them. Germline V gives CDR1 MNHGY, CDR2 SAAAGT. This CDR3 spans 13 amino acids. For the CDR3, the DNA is TGTGCCTCCCAAACCGGGAATAAAGAGACCCAGTACTTC. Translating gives CASQTGNKETQYF.

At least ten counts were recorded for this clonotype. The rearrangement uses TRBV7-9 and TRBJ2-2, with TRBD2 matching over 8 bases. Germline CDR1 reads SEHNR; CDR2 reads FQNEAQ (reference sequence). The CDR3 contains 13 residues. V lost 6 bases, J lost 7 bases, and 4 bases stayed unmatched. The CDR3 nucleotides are TGTGCCAGCAGGTCTGGGACTAGCGGGGAGCTGTTTTTT. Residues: CASRSGTSGELFF.

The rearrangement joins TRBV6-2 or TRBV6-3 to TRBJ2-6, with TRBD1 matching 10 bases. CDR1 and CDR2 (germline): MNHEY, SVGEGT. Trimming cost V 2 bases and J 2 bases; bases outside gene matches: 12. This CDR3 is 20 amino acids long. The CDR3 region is CASSYRPPEDRGTGANVLTF. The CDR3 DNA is TGTGCCAGCAGTTACCGACCCCCCGAGGACAGGGGGACTGGGGCCAACGTCCTGACTTTC.

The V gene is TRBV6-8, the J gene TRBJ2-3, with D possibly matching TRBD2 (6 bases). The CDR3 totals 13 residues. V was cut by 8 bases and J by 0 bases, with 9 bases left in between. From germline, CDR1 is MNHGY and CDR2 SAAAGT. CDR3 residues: CASGSGSTDTQYF. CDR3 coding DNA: TGTGCCAGCGGTAGCGGTAGCACAGATACGCAGTATTTT.

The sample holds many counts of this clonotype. CDR3 sequence: CATSRTDISGGTQYF. CDR3 nucleotides: TGTGCCACCAGTCGGACGGACATTTCAGGTGGTACGCAGTATTTT. The chain couples TRBV24-1 to TRBJ2-3, with a possible D match to TRBD1 (5 bases). V was shortened by 6 bases and J by 8 bases, with 20 bases between the two germline ends. Germline V lookup: CDR1 KGHDR, CDR2 SFDVKD. The CDR3 has 15 amino acids.

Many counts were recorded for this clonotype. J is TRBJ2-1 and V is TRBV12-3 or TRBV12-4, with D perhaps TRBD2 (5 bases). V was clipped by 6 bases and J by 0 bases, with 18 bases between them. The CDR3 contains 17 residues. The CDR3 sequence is CASRSPRAESSYNEQFF. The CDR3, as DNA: TGTGCCAGCAGATCACCGAGGGCGGAGAGCTCCTACAATGAGCAGTTCTTC.

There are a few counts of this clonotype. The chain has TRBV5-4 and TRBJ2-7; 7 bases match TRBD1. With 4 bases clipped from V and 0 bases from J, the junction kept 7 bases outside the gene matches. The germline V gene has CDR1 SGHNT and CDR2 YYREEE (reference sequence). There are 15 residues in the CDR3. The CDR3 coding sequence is TGTGCCAGCAGCCCAGGGGGTTACTCCTCCTACGAGCAGTACTTC. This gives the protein CASSPGGYSSYEQYF.

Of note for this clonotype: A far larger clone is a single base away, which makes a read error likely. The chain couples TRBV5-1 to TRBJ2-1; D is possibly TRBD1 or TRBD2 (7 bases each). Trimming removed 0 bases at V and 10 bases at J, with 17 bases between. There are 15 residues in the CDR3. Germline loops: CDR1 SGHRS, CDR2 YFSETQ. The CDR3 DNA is TGCGCCAGCAGCTTGGTTCGCCAGGGGGGGTCCGAGCAGTTCTTC. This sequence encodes CASSLVRQGGSEQFF.